This paragraph reports one T cell receptor beta chain. Its antigen is unidentified. The method was immunoSEQ multiplex PCR; TCRdb's version includes in-frame clones alone and lacks a portion of them. The sample gives some 97,000 clones, approximately 83% of which show up once; around 5.8% is in the top ten. Every patient had mismatch repair deficiency by PCR or immunohistochemistry. This sample is drawn from a study of PD-1 blockade in mismatch repair-deficient tumors. Study-level background: All were previously treated, progressing patients with around eleven mismatch repair-deficient cancer types.

Study-wide findings and caveats: Tumor-resident clones, often absent from pretreatment blood, expanded after pembrolizumab and then contracted.

CDR3 length equals 15 residues. CDR1 is MNHNS, CDR2 SASEGT, per germline. V was pared by 6 bases and J by 2 bases, with 15 bases between. Sequenced material: peripheral blood, taken roughly 35 weeks after starting pembrolizumab. J is TRBJ2-3 and V is TRBV6-1; D possibly uses TRBD1 or TRBD2 (5 bases each). The receptor comes from an adult with mismatch repair-deficient cancer. The CDR3 DNA reads as TGTGCCAGCAGGCAGGGAATGGGGGACACAGATACGCAGTATTTT. Amino acid sequence: CASRQGMGDTDTQYF.